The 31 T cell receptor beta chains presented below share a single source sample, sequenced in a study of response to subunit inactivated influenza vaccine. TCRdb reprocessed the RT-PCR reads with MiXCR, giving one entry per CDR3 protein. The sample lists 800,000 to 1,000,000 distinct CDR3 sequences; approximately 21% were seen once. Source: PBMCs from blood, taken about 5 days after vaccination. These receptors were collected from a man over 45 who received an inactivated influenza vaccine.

CDR3 nucleotide sequence: TGTGCCAGCAGCTTGATCGTACAGAGCACAGATACGCAGTATTTT. It is translated as CASSLIVQSTDTQYF. The gene calls are TRBV5-5 and TRBJ2-3; D remains unclear. The CDR3 loop spans 15 amino acids. Germline V CDR1 and CDR2: SGHKS, YYEKEE (reference sequence). The V end lost 1 base, the J end lost 0 bases, and 9 bases lay between the germline ends.

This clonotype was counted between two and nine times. The CDR3 loop reads CASSSGLASLTGELFF. In DNA form, the CDR3 reads TGCGCCAGCAGCTCGGGACTAGCGAGTCTTACCGGGGAGCTGTTTTTT. The rearrangement uses TRBV5-1 and TRBJ2-2; 10 nucleotides agree with TRBD2. Unmatched junction bases numbered 7, after V lost 3 bases and J lost 5 bases. The CDR3 has 16 residues. CDR1 is SGHRS, CDR2 YFSETQ, per germline. Full variable domain (missing parts from reference TRBV5-1 and TRBJ2-2): KAGVTQTPRYLIKTRGQQVTLSCSPISGHRSVSWYQQTPGQGLQFLFEYFSETQRNKGNFPGRFSGRQFSNSRSEMNVSTLELGDSALYLCASSSGLASLTGELFFGEGSRLTVL.

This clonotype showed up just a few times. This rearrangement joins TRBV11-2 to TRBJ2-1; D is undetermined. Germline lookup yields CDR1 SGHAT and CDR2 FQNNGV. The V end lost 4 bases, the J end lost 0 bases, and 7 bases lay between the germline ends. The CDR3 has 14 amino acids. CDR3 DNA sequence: TGTGCCAGCAGCTCACTTAGCTCCTACAATGAGCAGTTCTTC. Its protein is CASSSLSSYNEQFF.

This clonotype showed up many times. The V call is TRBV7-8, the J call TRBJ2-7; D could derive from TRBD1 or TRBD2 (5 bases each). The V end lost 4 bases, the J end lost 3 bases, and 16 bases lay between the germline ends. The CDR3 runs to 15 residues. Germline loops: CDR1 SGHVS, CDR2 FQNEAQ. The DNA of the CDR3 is TGTGCCAGCAGCTCATTGGACGGGGCCGTCTACGAGCAGTACTTC. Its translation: CASSSLDGAVYEQYF.

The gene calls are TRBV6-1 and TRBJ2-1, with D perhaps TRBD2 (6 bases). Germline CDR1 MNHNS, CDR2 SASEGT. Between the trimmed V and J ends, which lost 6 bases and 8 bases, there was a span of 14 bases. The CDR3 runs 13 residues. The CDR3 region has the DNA TGTGCCAGCAGGACGACTAGTGGGTATGAGCAGTTCTTC. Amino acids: CASRTTSGYEQFF.

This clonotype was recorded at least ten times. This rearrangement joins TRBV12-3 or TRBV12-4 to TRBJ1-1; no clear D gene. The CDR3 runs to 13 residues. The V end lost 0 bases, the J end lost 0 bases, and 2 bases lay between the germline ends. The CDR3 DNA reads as TGTGCCAGCAGTTTAGCCATGAACACTGAAGCTTTCTTT. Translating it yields CASSLAMNTEAFF.

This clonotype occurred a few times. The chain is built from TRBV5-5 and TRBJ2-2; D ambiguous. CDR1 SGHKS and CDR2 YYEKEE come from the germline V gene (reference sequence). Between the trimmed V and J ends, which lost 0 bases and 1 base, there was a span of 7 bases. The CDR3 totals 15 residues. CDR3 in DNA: TGTGCCAGCAGCTTGGTGCCAGAGAACACCGGGGAGCTGTTTTTT. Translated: CASSLVPENTGELFF. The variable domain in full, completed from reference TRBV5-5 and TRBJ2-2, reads DAGVTQSPTHLIKTRGQQVTLRCSPISGHKSVSWYQQVLGQGPQFIFQYYEKEERGRGNFPDRFSARQFPNYSSELNVNALLLGDSALYLCASSLVPENTGELFFGEGSRLTVL.

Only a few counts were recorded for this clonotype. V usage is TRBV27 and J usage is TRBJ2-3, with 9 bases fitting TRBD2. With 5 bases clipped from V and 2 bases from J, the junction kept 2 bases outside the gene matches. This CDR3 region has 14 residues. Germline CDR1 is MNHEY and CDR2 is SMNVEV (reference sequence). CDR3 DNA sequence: TGTGCCAGCAGTCGACTAGCGGCCACAGATACGCAGTATTTT. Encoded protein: CASSRLAATDTQYF.

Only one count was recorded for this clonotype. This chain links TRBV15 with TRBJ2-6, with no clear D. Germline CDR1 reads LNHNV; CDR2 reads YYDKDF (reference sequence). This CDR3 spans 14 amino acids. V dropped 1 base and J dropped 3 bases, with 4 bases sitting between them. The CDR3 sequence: CATSRVDGANVLTF. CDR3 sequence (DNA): TGTGCCACCAGCAGAGTTGATGGGGCCAACGTCCTGACTTTC.

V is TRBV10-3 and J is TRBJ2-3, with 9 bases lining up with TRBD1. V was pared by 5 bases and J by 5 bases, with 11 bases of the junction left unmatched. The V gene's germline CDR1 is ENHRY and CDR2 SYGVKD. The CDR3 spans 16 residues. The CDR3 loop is CAISSTGTGTGDTQYF. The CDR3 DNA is TGTGCCATCAGTTCAACCGGGACAGGGACCGGAGATACGCAGTATTTT.

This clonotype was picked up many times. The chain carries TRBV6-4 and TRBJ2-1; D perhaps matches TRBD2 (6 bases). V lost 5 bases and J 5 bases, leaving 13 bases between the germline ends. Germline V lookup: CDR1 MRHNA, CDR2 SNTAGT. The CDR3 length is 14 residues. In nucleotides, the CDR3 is TGTGCCAGCAGTCCAGGAGGGGCTAACAATGAGCAGTTCTTC. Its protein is CASSPGGANNEQFF.

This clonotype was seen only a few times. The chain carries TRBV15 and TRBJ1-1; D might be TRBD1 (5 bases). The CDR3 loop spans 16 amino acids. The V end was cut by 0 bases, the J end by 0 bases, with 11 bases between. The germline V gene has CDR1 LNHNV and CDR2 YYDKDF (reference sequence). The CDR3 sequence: CATSRDFGAMNTEAFF. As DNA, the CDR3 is TGTGCCACCAGCAGAGATTTCGGGGCTATGAACACTGAAGCTTTCTTT.

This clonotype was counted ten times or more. The CDR3 nucleotides read TGTGCCATCAGTGCCCGAGTTGGGGAGGGCTACACCTTC. As protein: CAISARVGEGYTF. The chain employs TRBV10-3 and TRBJ1-2; D unclear. V was shortened by 4 bases and J by 8 bases, with 14 bases between the two germline ends. The CDR3 runs 13 residues. CDR1 is ENHRY, CDR2 SYGVKD, per germline.

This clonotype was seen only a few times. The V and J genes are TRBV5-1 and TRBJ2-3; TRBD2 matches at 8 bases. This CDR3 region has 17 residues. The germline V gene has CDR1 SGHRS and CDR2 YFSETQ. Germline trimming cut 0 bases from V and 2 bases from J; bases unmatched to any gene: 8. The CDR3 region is CASSLEALAVPTDTQYF. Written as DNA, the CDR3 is TGCGCCAGCAGCTTGGAGGCACTAGCGGTCCCCACAGATACGCAGTATTTT.

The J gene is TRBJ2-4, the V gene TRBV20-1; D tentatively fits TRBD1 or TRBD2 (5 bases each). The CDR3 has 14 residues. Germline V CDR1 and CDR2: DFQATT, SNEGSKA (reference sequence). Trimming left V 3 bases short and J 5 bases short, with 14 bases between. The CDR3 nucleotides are TGCAGTGCTAGCAAACCCGGGACCGAAAACATTCAGTACTTC. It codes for CSASKPGTENIQYF.

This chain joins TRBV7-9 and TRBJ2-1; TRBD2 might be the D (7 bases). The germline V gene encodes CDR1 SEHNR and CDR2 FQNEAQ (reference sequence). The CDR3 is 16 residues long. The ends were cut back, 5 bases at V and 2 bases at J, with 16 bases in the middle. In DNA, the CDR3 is TGTGCCAGCAGCGGACAAGGGGAGGGGGCCTACAATGAGCAGTTCTTC. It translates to CASSGQGEGAYNEQFF. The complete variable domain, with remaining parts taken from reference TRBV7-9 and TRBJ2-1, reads DTGVSQNPRHKITKRGQNVTFRCDPISEHNRLYWYRQTLGQGPEFLTYFQNEAQLEKSRLLSDRFSAERPKGSFSTLEIQRTEQGDSAMYLCASSGQGEGAYNEQFFGPGTRLTVL.

DNA for the CDR3: TGTGCCAGCAGCGGGACTAGATCATACAATGAGCAGTTCTTC. As protein: CASSGTRSYNEQFF. The rearrangement joins TRBV7-2 to TRBJ2-1; TRBD2 matches 8 bases. Germline CDR1 reads SGHTA; CDR2 reads FQGNSA. The trim removed 5 bases at V and 4 bases at J, leaving 4 bases unmatched. CDR3 length: 14 residues.

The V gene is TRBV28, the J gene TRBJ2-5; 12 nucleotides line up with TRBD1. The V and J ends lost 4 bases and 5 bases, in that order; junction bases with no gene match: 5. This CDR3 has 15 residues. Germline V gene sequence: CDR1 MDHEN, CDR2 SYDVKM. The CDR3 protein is CASSYGDRGQETQYF. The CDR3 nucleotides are TGTGCCAGCAGTTATGGGGACAGGGGGCAGGAGACCCAGTACTTC. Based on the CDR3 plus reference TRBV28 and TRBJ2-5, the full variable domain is DVKVTQSSRYLVKRTGEKVFLECVQDMDHENMFWYRQDPGLGLRLIYFSYDVKMKEKGDIPEGYSVSREKKERFSLILESASTNQTSMYLCASSYGDRGQETQYFGPGTRLLVL.

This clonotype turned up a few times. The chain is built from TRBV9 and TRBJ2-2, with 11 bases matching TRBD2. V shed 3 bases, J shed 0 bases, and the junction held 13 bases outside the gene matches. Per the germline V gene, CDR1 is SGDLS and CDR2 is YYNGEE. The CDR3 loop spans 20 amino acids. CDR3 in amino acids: CASSGSLRTSGLTNTGELFF. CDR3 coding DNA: TGTGCCAGCAGCGGATCCCTCCGGACTAGCGGGCTTACGAACACCGGGGAGCTGTTTTTT.

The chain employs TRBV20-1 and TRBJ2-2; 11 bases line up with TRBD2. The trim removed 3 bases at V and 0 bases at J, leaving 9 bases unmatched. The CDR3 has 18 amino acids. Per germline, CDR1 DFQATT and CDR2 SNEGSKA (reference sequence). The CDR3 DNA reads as TGCAGTGCTAGTACCCTAGCGGGGGGTTATGCGAACACCGGGGAGCTGTTTTTT. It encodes CSASTLAGGYANTGELFF.

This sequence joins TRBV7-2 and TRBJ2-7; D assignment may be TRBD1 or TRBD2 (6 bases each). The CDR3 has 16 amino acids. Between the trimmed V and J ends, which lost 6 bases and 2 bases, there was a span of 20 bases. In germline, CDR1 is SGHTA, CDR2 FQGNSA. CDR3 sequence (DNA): TGTGCCAGCAGATACGTCTATGAGGGGGGCACCTACGAGCAGTACTTC. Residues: CASRYVYEGGTYEQYF.

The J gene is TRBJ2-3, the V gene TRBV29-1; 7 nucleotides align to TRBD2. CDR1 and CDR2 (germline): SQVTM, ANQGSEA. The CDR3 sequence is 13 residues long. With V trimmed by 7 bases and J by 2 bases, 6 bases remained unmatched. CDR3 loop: CSARSGPTDTQYF. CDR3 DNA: TGCAGCGCCCGTAGCGGGCCCACAGATACGCAGTATTTT.

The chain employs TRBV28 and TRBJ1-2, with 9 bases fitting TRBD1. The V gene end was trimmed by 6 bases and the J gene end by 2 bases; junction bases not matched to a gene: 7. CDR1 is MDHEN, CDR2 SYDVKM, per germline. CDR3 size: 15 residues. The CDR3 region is CASSYGTGKNYGYTF. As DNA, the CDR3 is TGTGCCAGCAGCTACGGGACAGGGAAAAACTATGGCTACACCTTC.

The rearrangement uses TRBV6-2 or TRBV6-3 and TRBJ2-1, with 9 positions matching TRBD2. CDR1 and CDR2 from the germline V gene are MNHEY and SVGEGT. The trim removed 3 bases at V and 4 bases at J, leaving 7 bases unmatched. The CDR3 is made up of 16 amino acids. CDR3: CASSYSGTSTYNEQFF. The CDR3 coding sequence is TGTGCCAGCAGTTATTCCGGGACTAGCACTTACAATGAGCAGTTCTTC.

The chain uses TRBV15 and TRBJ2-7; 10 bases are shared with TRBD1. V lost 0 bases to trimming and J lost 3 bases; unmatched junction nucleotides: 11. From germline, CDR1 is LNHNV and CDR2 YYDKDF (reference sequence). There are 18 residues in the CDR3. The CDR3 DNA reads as TGTGCCACCAGCAGAGAATATGGGACAGGGGAACCCCTCTACGAGCAGTACTTC. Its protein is CATSREYGTGEPLYEQYF.

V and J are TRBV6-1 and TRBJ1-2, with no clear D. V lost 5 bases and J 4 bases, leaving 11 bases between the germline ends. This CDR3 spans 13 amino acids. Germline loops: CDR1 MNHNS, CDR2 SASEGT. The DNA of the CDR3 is TGTGCCAGCAGTCAGAACACCGGCTATGGCTACACCTTC. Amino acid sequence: CASSQNTGYGYTF.

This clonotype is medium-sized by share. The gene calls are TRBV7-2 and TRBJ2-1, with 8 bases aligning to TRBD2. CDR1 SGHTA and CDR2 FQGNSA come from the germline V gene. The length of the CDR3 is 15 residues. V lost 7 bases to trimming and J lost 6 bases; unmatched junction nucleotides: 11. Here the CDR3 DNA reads TGTGCCAGCACCTTTACCGGGACTAGTACCAATGAGCAGTTCTTC. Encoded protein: CASTFTGTSTNEQFF.

The CDR3 nucleotides are TGCAGTGCTAGAGGTGGGGCCCTGAATTCACCCCTCCACTTT. This gives the protein CSARGGALNSPLHF. The chain has TRBV20-1 and TRBJ1-6, with D possibly being TRBD1 (5 bases). The CDR3 runs 14 residues. The germline gives CDR1 DFQATT, CDR2 SNEGSKA (reference sequence). Trimming removed 1 base at V and 7 bases at J, with 11 bases between.

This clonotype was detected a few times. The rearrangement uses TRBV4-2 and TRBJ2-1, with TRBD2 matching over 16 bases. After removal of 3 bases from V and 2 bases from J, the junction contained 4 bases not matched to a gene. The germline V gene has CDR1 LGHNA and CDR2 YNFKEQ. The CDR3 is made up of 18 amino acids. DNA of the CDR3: TGTGCCAGCAGCCACCTGGGGACTAGCGGGGGGGCCTACAATGAGCAGTTCTTC. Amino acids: CASSHLGTSGGAYNEQFF.

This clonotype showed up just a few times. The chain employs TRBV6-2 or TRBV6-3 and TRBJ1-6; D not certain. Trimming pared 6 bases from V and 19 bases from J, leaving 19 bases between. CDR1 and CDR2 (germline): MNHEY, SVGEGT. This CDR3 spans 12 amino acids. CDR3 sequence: CASSRPREVQHF. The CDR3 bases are TGTGCCAGCAGCCGCCCTAGGGAGGTCCAGCACTTT.

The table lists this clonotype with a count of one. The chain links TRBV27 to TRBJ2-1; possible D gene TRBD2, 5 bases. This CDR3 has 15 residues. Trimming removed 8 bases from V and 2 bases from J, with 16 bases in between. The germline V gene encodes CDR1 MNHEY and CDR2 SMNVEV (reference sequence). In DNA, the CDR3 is TGTGCCAGCGCAACACTAGATAAGGCCTACAATGAGCAGTTCTTC. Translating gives CASATLDKAYNEQFF.